This TCR beta chain was recovered during a study of blood T cells in healthy people across ages. Isolated PBMCs totaled at least 7 million in each sample. CDR3 length equals 18 residues. Germline lookup yields CDR1 SGHDT and CDR2 YYEEEE. Trimming removed 1 base at V and 1 base at J, with 20 bases between. This clonotype has more than one count but fewer than ten. Together with a sample-barcoded 5' primer, a J-beta primer mix was included in a second PCR lasting 7 to 11 cycles. Each sample yielded at least 2.5 million CDR3-containing paired-end reads. TCRdb reanalysed the 5' RACE reads using MiXCR and keeps one entry per CDR3 protein. The table lists roughly 1,100,000 distinct CDR3 sequences, around 25% of them singletons. This sample was shared with a second study, whose subject was T cells of mothers and their children.

What was sequenced was blood. The chain recombines TRBV5-6 with TRBJ1-1; D is perhaps TRBD1 (5 bases). This sequence was found in a girl aged 2 to 10 in good health. The CDR3 bases are TGTGCCAGCAGCTTGATAGGTTTTTTCGGGGGGACGAACACTGAAGCTTTCTTT. It specifies CASSLIGFFGGTNTEAFF. The variable domain in full, with the rest retrieved from reference TRBV5-6 and TRBJ1-1, is DAGVTQSPTHLIKTRGQQVTLRCSPKSGHDTVSWYQQALGQGPQFIFQYYEEEERQRGNFPDRFSGHQFPNYSSELNVNALLLGDSALYLCASSLIGFFGGTNTEAFFGQGTRLTVV.